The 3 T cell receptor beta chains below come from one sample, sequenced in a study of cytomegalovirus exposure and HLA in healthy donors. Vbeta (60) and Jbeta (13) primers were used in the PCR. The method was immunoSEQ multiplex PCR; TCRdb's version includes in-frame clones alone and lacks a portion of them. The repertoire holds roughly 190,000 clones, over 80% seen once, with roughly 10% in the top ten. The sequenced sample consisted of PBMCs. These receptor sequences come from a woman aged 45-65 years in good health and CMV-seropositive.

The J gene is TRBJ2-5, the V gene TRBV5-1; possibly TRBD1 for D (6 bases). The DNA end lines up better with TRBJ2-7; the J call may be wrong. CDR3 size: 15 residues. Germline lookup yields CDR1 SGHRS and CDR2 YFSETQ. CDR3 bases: TGCGCCAGCAGCCGTGACAGGACATCTACCTACGAGCAGTACTTC. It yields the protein CASSRDRTSTYEQYF.

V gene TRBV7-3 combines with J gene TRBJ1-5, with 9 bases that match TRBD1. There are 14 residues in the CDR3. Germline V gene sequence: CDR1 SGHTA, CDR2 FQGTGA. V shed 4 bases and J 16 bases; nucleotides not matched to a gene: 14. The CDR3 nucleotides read TGTGCCAGCAGCTCGCCATCCGGGACAGGGTCGGAACATTTT. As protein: CASSSPSGTGSEHF.

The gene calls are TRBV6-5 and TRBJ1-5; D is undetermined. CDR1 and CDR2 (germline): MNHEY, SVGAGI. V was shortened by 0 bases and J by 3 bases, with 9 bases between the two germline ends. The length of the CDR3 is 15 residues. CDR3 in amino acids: CASSYSFTVNQPQHF. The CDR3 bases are TGTGCCAGCAGTTACTCGTTTACAGTCAATCAGCCCCAGCATTTT.